Listed below are T cell receptor beta chains from one sample, sequenced in a study of blood T cell repertoires in COVID-19. The protocol was immunoSEQ multiplex PCR, while the TCRdb copy is restricted to in-frame clones and leaves out a portion. The sample shows some 110,000 clones, around nine tenths of them seen only once. Sequenced: peripheral blood. The receptors here all came from a human donor in a cohort sampled during active COVID-19. The CDR3 runs from the conserved cysteine through the conserved F or W. Fields, in order: clone size, J gene, V gene, D gene, CDR3 protein, CDR3 DNA. A D gene is named only where the DNA matches it firmly. A clone size is listed for some rows: how often the clone was seen (once, few, many), or a class if it is expanded.

clone_size: once; j_call: TRBJ2-1; v_call: TRBV2; d_call: NA; cdr3_aa: CASRRGSGDNEQFF; cdr3_nt: TGTGCCAGCAGAAGGGGGTCAGGAGACAATGAGCAGTTCTTC
clone_size: few; j_call: TRBJ1-2; v_call: TRBV28; d_call: TRBD1; cdr3_aa: CASRVYRTGEYGYTF; cdr3_nt: TGTGCCAGCAGGGTCTACCGGACAGGGGAATATGGCTACACCTTC
clone_size: NA; j_call: TRBJ1-2; v_call: TRBV28; d_call: TRBD1; cdr3_aa: CASSLFSGTANYGYTF; cdr3_nt: TGTGCCAGCAGTTTATTCTCCGGGACAGCCAACTATGGCTACACCTTC
clone_size: NA; j_call: TRBJ2-1; v_call: TRBV4-1; d_call: TRBD2; cdr3_aa: CASSHDPPQAGEGNEQFF; cdr3_nt: TGCGCCAGCAGCCACGATCCCCCTCAAGCGGGAGAAGGGAATGAGCAGTTCTTC
clone_size: NA; j_call: TRBJ2-7; v_call: TRBV4-2; d_call: TRBD2; cdr3_aa: CASSQDSGGHYEQYF; cdr3_nt: TGTGCCAGCAGCCAGGATAGCGGGGGGCACTACGAGCAGTACTTC
clone_size: NA; j_call: TRBJ1-3; v_call: TRBV18; d_call: NA; cdr3_aa: CASRLSSGNTIYF; cdr3_nt: TGTGCCAGCCGACTGAGCTCTGGAAACACCATATATTTT
clone_size: NA; j_call: TRBJ1-2; v_call: TRBV9; d_call: NA; cdr3_aa: CASSVGTSYGYTF; cdr3_nt: TGTGCCAGCAGCGTTGGGACTTCATATGGCTACACCTTC
clone_size: NA; j_call: TRBJ2-7; v_call: TRBV30; d_call: NA; cdr3_aa: CAWSINGLGYEQYF; cdr3_nt: TGTGCCTGGAGTATAAATGGACTCGGCTACGAGCAGTACTTC
clone_size: NA; j_call: TRBJ1-6; v_call: TRBV14; d_call: NA; cdr3_aa: CASSTGGSYNSPLHF; cdr3_nt: TGTGCCAGCAGCACGGGGGGGTCGTATAATTCACCCCTCCACTTT
clone_size: NA; j_call: TRBJ2-3; v_call: TRBV5-4; d_call: TRBD2; cdr3_aa: CASSRSGSQSDTQYF; cdr3_nt: TGTGCCAGCAGCCGTAGCGGGAGTCAATCAGATACGCAGTATTTT
clone_size: NA; j_call: TRBJ1-2; v_call: TRBV14; d_call: TRBD1; cdr3_aa: CASSQGIGQVYGYTF; cdr3_nt: TGTGCCAGCAGCCAAGGGATCGGACAGGTCTATGGCTACACCTTC
clone_size: NA; j_call: TRBJ1-2; v_call: TRBV10-3; d_call: NA; cdr3_aa: CAIKSPTDSYGYTF; cdr3_nt: TGTGCCATCAAATCTCCGACAGACAGCTATGGCTACACCTTC
clone_size: once; j_call: TRBJ2-5; v_call: TRBV4-2; d_call: NA; cdr3_aa: CASSQFGETQYF; cdr3_nt: TGTGCCAGCAGCCAGTTCGGTGAGACCCAGTACTTC
clone_size: NA; j_call: TRBJ1-2; v_call: TRBV4-1; d_call: NA; cdr3_aa: CASSQDAGAYGYTF; cdr3_nt: TGCGCCAGCAGCCAAGATGCAGGGGCCTATGGCTACACCTTC
clone_size: NA; j_call: TRBJ1-5; v_call: TRBV28; d_call: TRBD1; cdr3_aa: CASTDRGRNQPQHF; cdr3_nt: TGTGCCAGTACCGACAGGGGGCGGAATCAGCCCCAGCATTTT